These 10 T cell receptor beta chains came from one sample sequenced in a study of shared clonotypes between healthy human individuals. Here immunoSEQ multiplex PCR was the method, and the copy in TCRdb shows in-frame clones only, minus some. The table has about 2.3 million clones, over 90% seen once. The source material was naive CD4+ T cells from PBMCs. As for subset: CD45RA+ positively selected. These receptors all stem from a young man in good health. Some clones in this sample may be carry-over from other donors' samples.

The chain has TRBV30 and TRBJ1-1; no firm D call. The CDR3 runs 13 residues. V gave up 2 bases and J gave up 1 base, with 8 bases separating them. The germline CDR1 and CDR2 sequences are GTSNPN and SVGIG (reference sequence). The CDR3 coding sequence is TGTGCCTGGAGTCTCTCCGGGAACACTGAAGCTTTCTTT. Protein sequence: CAWSLSGNTEAFF.

This clone appeared a single time. This chain uses TRBV28 with TRBJ2-1, with TRBD2 matching 7 bases. Per the germline V gene, CDR1 is MDHEN and CDR2 is SYDVKM. After removal of 5 bases from V and 3 bases from J, the junction contained 10 bases not matched to a gene. CDR3 length: 16 amino acids. CDR3 nucleotide sequence: TGTGCCAGCAGTCCGGGGGGACGCGGACGCTACAATGAGCAGTTCTTC. It is translated as CASSPGGRGRYNEQFF. Filled out from reference TRBV28 and TRBJ2-1, the complete variable domain reads DVKVTQSSRYLVKRTGEKVFLECVQDMDHENMFWYRQDPGLGLRLIYFSYDVKMKEKGDIPEGYSVSREKKERFSLILESASTNQTSMYLCASSPGGRGRYNEQFFGPGTRLTVL.

The chain couples TRBV7-7 to TRBJ2-1, with 10 bases matching TRBD1. CDR1 and CDR2 from the germline V gene are SSHAT and FNYEAQ (reference sequence). J lost 8 bases, V lost 5 bases, and 12 bases had no gene match. The CDR3 spans 16 residues. CDR3 sequence (DNA): TGTGCCAGCAGCCCTAGGCGGGACAGGGGAACCCATGAGCAGTTCTTC. It encodes CASSPRRDRGTHEQFF. Combining the CDR3 with reference TRBV7-7 and TRBJ2-1 gives the whole variable domain GAGVSQSPRYKVTKRGQDVTLRCDPISSHATLYWYQQALGQGPEFLTYFNYEAQPDKSGLPSDRFSAERPEGSISTLTIQRTEQRDSAMYRCASSPRRDRGTHEQFFGPGTRLTVL.

The V call is TRBV30, the J call TRBJ2-1, with a weak D call TRBD2 (5 bases). The V gene's germline CDR1 is GTSNPN and CDR2 SVGIG (reference sequence). The CDR3 spans 17 residues. Deletions cut 2 bases from V and 0 bases from J, with 17 bases between. CDR3 in DNA: TGTGCCTGGAGTTCGAAGGAGGCTAGGAGCTCCTACAATGAGCAGTTCTTC. Translating gives CAWSSKEARSSYNEQFF.

The chain couples TRBV27 to TRBJ2-3; TRBD1 agrees at 9 bases. Germline CDR1 MNHEY, CDR2 SMNVEV (reference sequence). V dropped 3 bases and J dropped 4; count of bases not matched to a gene: 5. The CDR3 sequence is 15 residues long. The DNA for the CDR3 is TGTGCCAGCAGTTTGGACAGGGGAGTTGCAGATACGCAGTATTTT. Amino acid sequence: CASSLDRGVADTQYF.

In regard to this clone: The CDR3 does not close with the conserved phenylalanine or tryptophan, likely indicating a read error. No DNA is shown, since the ends of the CDR3 on it are uncertain; the CDR3 is the one TCRdb lists. V is TRBV27 and J is TRBJ2-2. Germline V gene lookup returns CDR1 MNHEY and CDR2 SMNVEV (reference sequence). Counting both end residues, the CDR3 totals 9 amino acids. CDR3 protein: CASTYRDPR.

V gene TRBV19 combines with J gene TRBJ2-1; D not certain. The CDR3 totals 19 residues. Germline CDR1 LNHDA, CDR2 SQIVND (reference sequence). V lost 0 bases and J 4 bases, leaving 22 bases between the germline ends. For the CDR3, the DNA is TGTGCCAGTAGTATAGATAGTGGTGGAGCGAACCTACGGTACAATGAGCAGTTCTTC. Translating gives CASSIDSGGANLRYNEQFF.

The rearrangement links TRBV7-6 to TRBJ2-3, with no clear D. This CDR3 has 13 amino acids. Germline V gene lookup returns CDR1 SGHVS and CDR2 FNYEAQ. Trimming cost V 5 bases and J 6 bases, with 12 bases left between them. The CDR3 loop is CASSGVSPDTQYF. CDR3 coding DNA: TGTGCCAGCAGCGGGGTTTCTCCGGATACGCAGTATTTT.

The J gene is TRBJ2-3, the V gene TRBV7-8; TRBD1 matches 7 bases. The junction had 6 bases not matched to a gene; V was cut back by 3 bases and J by 0 bases. Germline V gene lookup returns CDR1 SGHVS and CDR2 FQNEAQ. The CDR3 has 16 amino acids. This CDR3 is CASSLGQMRSTDTQYF. The DNA of the CDR3 is TGTGCCAGCAGCTTGGGACAGATGAGAAGCACAGATACGCAGTATTTT.

The V call is TRBV5-1, the J call TRBJ2-3; TRBD1 is a possible D gene (6 bases). CDR3 length equals 14 residues. Germline assignment: CDR1 SGHRS and CDR2 YFSETQ. V was shortened by 0 bases and J by 6 bases, with 11 bases between the two germline ends. The CDR3 spells CASSLGQDPDTQYF. For the CDR3, the DNA is TGCGCCAGCAGCTTGGGACAGGACCCGGATACGCAGTATTTT.